Listed below are T cell receptor beta chains from one sample, sequenced in a study of blood T cell repertoires in COVID-19. Repertoires were generated with immunoSEQ multiplex PCR, while TCRdb's copy carries only in-frame clones and drops some. Of more than 250,000 clones listed, approximately 85% are singletons. Sequencing was done on a sample of PBMCs or T cells enriched from blood (not recorded which). The source is a man aged 25-40 years who had recovered from COVID-19. The CDR3 runs from the conserved cysteine through the conserved F or W. The D gene is left open where the match is weak. The size of a clone is reported for some rows only, either as once, few or many, or as a class for expanded clones.

>TRBJ1-2|-|-|TRBV19
TGTGCCAGTAGTATTATGACAACAACTAACTATGGCTACACCTTC
CASSIMTTTNYGYTF
>TRBJ1-5|-|-|TRBV19
TGTGCCAGTTGTGTGGAGTTTGGCAATCAGCCCCAGCATTTT
CASCVEFGNQPQHF
>TRBJ2-1|TRBD1|-|TRBV6-5
TGTGCCAGCAGTTACGAGGGGACAGGGGGGCTTGAGCAGTTCTTC
CASSYEGTGGLEQFF
>TRBJ2-3|-|-|TRBV11-2
TGTGCCAGCATTACACCGGGGACTCTCACGCAGTATTTT
CASITPGTLTQYF
>TRBJ1-1|TRBD1|-|TRBV11-2
TGTGCCAGCAGCCCGGGGACAGGGTTGAACACTGAAGCTTTCTTT
CASSPGTGLNTEAFF
>TRBJ1-2|-|-|TRBV20-1
TGCAGTGCTAGAGTTGGCACCGGCTACACCTTC
CSARVGTGYTF
>TRBJ1-3|TRBD1|few|TRBV30
TGTGCCTGGAGTCAGACAGGGTCTGGAAACACCATATATTTT
CAWSQTGSGNTIYF
>TRBJ1-1|-|-|TRBV3-1/TRBV3-2
TGTGCCAGCAGCCACAGGGGTCGGGACACTGAAGCTTTCTTT
CASSHRGRDTEAFF
>TRBJ2-7|-|once|TRBV6-2/TRBV6-3
TGTGCCAGCAGTCACAGGGACGACGAGCAGTACTTC
CASSHRDDEQYF
>TRBJ1-5|-|-|TRBV10-3
TGTGCCATCAGTGAGCAGGGCCGAACGGGCAATCAGCCCCAGCATTTT
CAISEQGRTGNQPQHF
>TRBJ1-5|-|-|TRBV12-3/TRBV12-4
TGTGCCAGCAGTTTGACAGACAATCAGCCCCAGCATTTT
CASSLTDNQPQHF
>TRBJ2-1|-|-|TRBV7-3
TGTGCCAGCAGCTTTCAGCGGAGTCTCTCCTACAATGAGCAGTTCTTC
CASSFQRSLSYNEQFF
>TRBJ2-3|TRBD2|-|TRBV10-3
TGTGCCATCAGAGGGACTAGCGCAGATACGCAGTATTTT
CAIRGTSADTQYF
>TRBJ2-7|-|-|TRBV5-1
TGCGCCAGCAGCCCTGTCCCAGGAAGGGAGTACGAGCAGTACTTC
CASSPVPGREYEQYF
>TRBJ1-5|-|-|TRBV12-2
TGTGCAAGTCGCCAACGGGCCGGGACAGGGGATAATCAGCCCCAGCATTTT
CASRQRAGTGDNQPQHF
>TRBJ1-2|TRBD1|-|TRBV4-1
TGCGCCAGCAGCCAAGATTGGACAGGGCCGGGAGGCTACACCTTC
CASSQDWTGPGGYTF
>TRBJ2-3|-|-|TRBV7-2
TGTGCCAGCAGCTCGTCTTTCAGTGCAGATACGCAGTATTTT
CASSSSFSADTQYF
>TRBJ2-1|-|-|TRBV10-3
TGTGCCATCAGGGAAAACCCGGACTTTGAGCAGTTCTTC
CAIRENPDFEQFF
>TRBJ1-1|-|-|TRBV2
TGTGCCAGCAAGCTCGCAGGCGCGAACACTGAAGCTTTCTTT
CASKLAGANTEAFF
>TRBJ1-5|TRBD1|-|TRBV5-8
TGTGCCAGCAGCGCAACCACAGGGGTCAGTCAGCCCCAGCATTTT
CASSATTGVSQPQHF
>TRBJ1-1|-|-|TRBV11-2
TGTGCCAGCAGCTTATACGGAGGGAGCACTGAAGCTTTCTTT
CASSLYGGSTEAFF
>TRBJ1-1|TRBD1|-|TRBV5-1
TGCGCCAGCAGCTCGGGACAGGGGGCTTTCACTGAAGCTTTCTTT
CASSSGQGAFTEAFF
>TRBJ1-2|TRBD1|-|TRBV5-6
TGTGCCAGCAGCGCGAAACAGGGGGCGCAGGACTATGGCTACACCTTC
CASSAKQGAQDYGYTF
>TRBJ1-4|-|-|TRBV7-4
TGTGCCAGCAGCTCGACGCAACGATTAGCCATAGCATCCATCACAAGGAGGGAAAAACTGTTTTTT
CASSSTQRLAIASITRREKLFF
>TRBJ2-3|-|once|TRBV6-2/TRBV6-3
TGTGCCAGCAGTTACCCCAACACAGATACGCAGTATTTT
CASSYPNTDTQYF
>TRBJ1-4|TRBD1|-|TRBV19
TGTGCCAGTAGTACCCCTTCCCTGACAGGGGGGAATGAAAAACTGTTTTTT
CASSTPSLTGGNEKLFF
>TRBJ2-6|-|-|TRBV15
TGTGCCACCAGCAGGGCGCCAGGGTCTGGGGCCAACGTCCTGACTTTC
CATSRAPGSGANVLTF
>TRBJ1-1|-|-|TRBV5-4
TGTGCCAGCAGCAACCCGTCCGAGGGGAACACTGAAGCTTTCTTT
CASSNPSEGNTEAFF
>TRBJ1-1|TRBD1|-|TRBV9
TGTGCCAGCAGCCCAAGACGACAGGGGGCAAAGAAGAACACTGAAGCTTTCTTT
CASSPRRQGAKKNTEAFF
>TRBJ2-1|TRBD1|-|TRBV4-1
TGCGCCAGCAGCCAATCCCCGACAGGGAGCTCCTACAATGAGCAGTTCTTC
CASSQSPTGSSYNEQFF
>TRBJ2-7|-|-|TRBV30
TGTGCCTGGAGTCTCCAGGGGTCCTACGAGCAGTACTTC
CAWSLQGSYEQYF
>TRBJ2-3|TRBD1|-|TRBV2
TGTGCCAGCAGTGACAGGACAGGGAGCGGGTCGACGCAGTATTTT
CASSDRTGSGSTQYF
>TRBJ1-2|-|once|TRBV6-5
TGTGCCAGCAGTCCTAGGACAGCTAATGGCTACACCTTC
CASSPRTANGYTF
>TRBJ1-2|-|-|TRBV29-1
TGCAGCGCTGAGGCCCAGACAGAGGTTAACTATGGCTACACCTTC
CSAEAQTEVNYGYTF
>TRBJ2-2|TRBD1|few|TRBV7-7
TGTGCTAGCAGCAGGGGGACAGGGGGCACCGGGGAGCTGTTTTTT
CASSRGTGGTGELFF
>TRBJ2-5|-|-|TRBV6-5
TGTGCCAGCTCCTCCCTAGTTTCAGAGACCCAGTACTTC
CASSSLVSETQYF
>TRBJ2-5|TRBD1|-|TRBV7-9
TGTGCCAGCAGCTCAGGGGGTGACATCGGGACCCAGTACTTC
CASSSGGDIGTQYF
>TRBJ1-3|-|once|TRBV5-1
TGCGCCAGCAGCTTGGGCGGACACCGCTACTCTGGAAACACCATATATTTT
CASSLGGHRYSGNTIYF
>TRBJ2-7|TRBD1|-|TRBV6-1
TGTGCCAGCAGTGTACAGATGGACAGGGACCGACCCTACGAGCAGTACTTC
CASSVQMDRDRPYEQYF
>TRBJ1-1|-|-|TRBV18
TGTGCCAGCTCCCCCGGGGGGGACACTGAAGCTTTCTTT
CASSPGGDTEAFF
>TRBJ2-5|-|-|TRBV11-2
TGTGCCAGCAGCTTAGTGGGGGGCCAAGAGACCCAGTACTTC
CASSLVGGQETQYF
>TRBJ2-1|TRBD2|-|TRBV5-1
TGCGCCAGCAGCTCTGTAGCGGGGGGCTACAATGAGCAGTTCTTC
CASSSVAGGYNEQFF
>TRBJ2-5|-|-|TRBV15
TGTGCCACCGCAGTTGGAGGGGGCAGGGGAGAGACCCAGTACTTC
CATAVGGGRGETQYF
>TRBJ1-2|-|-|TRBV6-1
TGTGCCAGCAGTGAAGAAAGGGGTGGACATGGCTACACCTTC
CASSEERGGHGYTF
>TRBJ2-3|-|-|TRBV9
TGTGCCAGCAGCGTAATACACACAGATACGCAGTATTTT
CASSVIHTDTQYF
>TRBJ2-7|TRBD1|-|TRBV19
TGTGCCAGTAGTACTACGCTCCGAGGGACAGGGGCCGCCCTATACGAGCAGTACTTC
CASSTTLRGTGAALYEQYF
>TRBJ1-4|-|-|TRBV6-9
TGTGCCAGCAGTTATGGGACACTGTCTAATGAAAAACTGTTTTTT
CASSYGTLSNEKLFF
>TRBJ2-5|-|once|TRBV18
TGTGCCAGCTCACCAATTTCAGGGGAGACCCAGTACTTC
CASSPISGETQYF
>TRBJ2-1|-|few|TRBV10-1
TGCGCCAGCAGTTCAACGGGGAATGAGCAGTTCTTC
CASSSTGNEQFF
>TRBJ2-7|-|-|TRBV5-1
TGCGCCAGCAGCCTGGGAGAGGTGACCTACGAGCAGTACTTC
CASSLGEVTYEQYF
>TRBJ1-5|-|-|TRBV7-6
TGTGCCAGCAGCCTCCAGAACGGGGGCAATCAGCCCCAGCATTTT
CASSLQNGGNQPQHF
>TRBJ1-4|-|once|TRBV11-2
TGTGCCAGCAGCTTAGATCGGGGAGATGAAAAACTGTTTTTT
CASSLDRGDEKLFF
>TRBJ2-1|TRBD1|-|TRBV11-3
TGTGCCAGCAGCCAGGGACAGGGAGGAGGGAATGAGCAGTTCTTC
CASSQGQGGGNEQFF
>TRBJ2-3|TRBD2|-|TRBV3-1/TRBV3-2
TGTGCCAGCAGCCAAGGTATGGGCGGGGGGCCCGCAGATACGCAGTATTTT
CASSQGMGGGPADTQYF